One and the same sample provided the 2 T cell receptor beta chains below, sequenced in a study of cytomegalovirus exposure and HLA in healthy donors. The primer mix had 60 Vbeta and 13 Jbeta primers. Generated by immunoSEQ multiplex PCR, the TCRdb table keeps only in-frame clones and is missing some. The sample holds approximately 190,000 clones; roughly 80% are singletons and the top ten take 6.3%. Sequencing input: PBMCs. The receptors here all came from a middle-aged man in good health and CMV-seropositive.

This chain's CDR3 is CASSSPPGQRTYNEQFF. CDR3 DNA: TGCGCCAGCAGCTCCCCGCCGGGACAGCGAACTTACAATGAGCAGTTCTTC. The chain couples TRBV5-1 to TRBJ2-1, with 7 bases fitting TRBD1. The J segment lost 4 bases and the V segment lost 3 bases, leaving 13 bases of the junction unmatched. The CDR3 runs to 17 residues. The V gene's germline CDR1 is SGHRS and CDR2 YFSETQ.

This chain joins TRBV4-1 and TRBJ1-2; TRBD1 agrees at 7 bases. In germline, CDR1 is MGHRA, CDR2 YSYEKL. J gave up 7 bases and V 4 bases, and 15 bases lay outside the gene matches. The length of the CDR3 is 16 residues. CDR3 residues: CASSPRTLTGAGGYTF. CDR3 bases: TGCGCCAGCAGCCCTAGAACACTTACAGGGGCTGGTGGCTACACCTTC.